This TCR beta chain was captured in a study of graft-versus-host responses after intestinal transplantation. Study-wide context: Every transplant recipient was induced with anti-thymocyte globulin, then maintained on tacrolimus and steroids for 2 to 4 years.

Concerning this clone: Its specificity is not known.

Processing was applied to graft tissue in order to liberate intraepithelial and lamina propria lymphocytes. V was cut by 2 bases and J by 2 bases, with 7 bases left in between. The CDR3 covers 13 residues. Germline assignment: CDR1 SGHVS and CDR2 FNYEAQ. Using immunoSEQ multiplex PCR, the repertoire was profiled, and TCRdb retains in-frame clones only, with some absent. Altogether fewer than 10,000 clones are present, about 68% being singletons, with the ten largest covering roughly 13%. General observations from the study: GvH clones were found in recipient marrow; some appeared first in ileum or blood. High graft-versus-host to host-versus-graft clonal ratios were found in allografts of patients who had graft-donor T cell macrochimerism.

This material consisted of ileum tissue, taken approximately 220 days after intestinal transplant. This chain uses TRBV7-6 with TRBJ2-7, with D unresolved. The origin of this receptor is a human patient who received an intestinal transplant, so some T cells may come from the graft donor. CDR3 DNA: TGTGCCAGCAGCTTATCCCCTACCTACGAGCAGTACTTC. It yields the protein CASSLSPTYEQYF.